The T cell receptor beta chain described here comes from a study of blood T cell repertoires in COVID-19. For the study at large: The origin of the acute and convalescent COVID-19 samples was the United States, Italy and Spain. T cells, B-cell-depleted T cells, or PBMCs supplied cDNA or gDNA.

Under the authors' procedure: For nucleated cells, counts were estimated from reference gene primer amplification. Sequencing used immunoSEQ multiplex PCR; TCRdb keeps in-frame clones, though not all of them. That table is the source of V, J and clone size, and D and trimming were worked out from the DNA. The sample holds approximately 300,000 clones, around four fifths seen once. The CDR3 has 14 amino acids. Trimming cost V 5 bases and J 6 bases; bases outside gene matches: 5. Germline CDR1 and CDR2: SNHLY and FYNNEI. This sequence was found in a woman aged 45-65 years with active or convalescent COVID-19. The chain combines TRBV2 with TRBJ2-3; TRBD1 matches at 10 bases. Sequences were obtained from peripheral blood. The CDR3 sequence: CASSRDRGRDTQYF. The CDR3 region has the DNA TGTGCCAGCAGTCGAGACAGGGGGCGTGATACGCAGTATTTT.